The 11 T cell receptor beta chains reported below all come from one sample, sequenced in a study of identifying expanded T cells in peripheral blood. Here immunoSEQ multiplex PCR was the method, and the copy in TCRdb shows in-frame clones only, minus some. The sample carries around 120,000 clones, around 89% recorded once. Sequencing input: blood. The receptors were sampled from a person aged 18 to 75 in good health.

The V gene is TRBV28, the J gene TRBJ1-2; no clear D gene. The CDR3 contains 15 residues. V was pared by 4 bases and J by 7 bases, with 19 bases between. Looked up from germline, CDR1 is MDHEN and CDR2 is SYDVKM. The CDR3 spells CASSSLSQSFLGYTF. DNA for the CDR3: TGTGCCAGCAGTTCATTATCCCAGTCTTTCCTTGGCTACACCTTC.

This chain joins TRBV5-1 and TRBJ2-5; possibly TRBD1 for D (5 bases). This CDR3 spans 15 amino acids. CDR1 SGHRS and CDR2 YFSETQ come from the germline V gene. The ends were cut back, 1 base at V and 5 bases at J, with 15 bases in the middle. DNA of the CDR3: TGCGCCAGCAGCTTGATGGGGCTATTACGGGAGACCCAGTACTTC. Protein product: CASSLMGLLRETQYF.

The genes are TRBV4-2 and TRBJ1-2, with 7 bases lining up with TRBD1. Unmatched junction bases numbered 6, after V lost 2 bases and J lost 0 bases. This CDR3 comprises 16 residues. The germline V gene has CDR1 LGHNA and CDR2 YNFKEQ. In DNA form, the CDR3 reads TGTGCCAGCAGCCAAAGACAGGGCCGTTCTAACTATGGCTACACCTTC. Protein: CASSQRQGRSNYGYTF.

This CDR3 reads CASSRGLARHEQYF. In DNA form, the CDR3 reads TGTGCCAGCAGCCGGGGACTAGCGCGGCACGAGCAGTACTTC. The chain couples TRBV13 to TRBJ2-7; 10 nucleotides align to TRBD2. V lost 5 bases to trimming and J lost 5 bases; unmatched junction nucleotides: 6. Germline V gene sequence: CDR1 PRHDT, CDR2 FYEKMQ (reference sequence). CDR3 length: 14 amino acids.

On this clone itself: This sample also contains other DNA sequences that code for the same CDR3. The gene calls are TRBV7-2 and TRBJ2-7; 7 nucleotides align to TRBD2. Germline V gene data show CDR1 as SGHTA and CDR2 as FQGNSA. The V and J ends lost 3 bases and 7 bases, in that order; junction bases with no gene match: 9. CDR3 size: 14 residues. CDR3: CASSFRLAGGEQYF. The CDR3 DNA follows: TGTGCCAGCAGCTTTCGACTGGCCGGGGGGGAGCAGTACTTC.

The chain carries TRBV4-2 and TRBJ2-1, with 7 bases that match TRBD1. Trimming removed 1 base from V and 8 bases from J; junction bases left unmatched: 5. The germline V gene has CDR1 LGHNA and CDR2 YNFKEQ. CDR3 length: 14 residues. In DNA, the CDR3 is TGTGCCAGCAGCCAAGGACAGGGTGACTATGAGCAGTTCTTC. Its translation: CASSQGQGDYEQFF.

The chain has TRBV5-4 and TRBJ2-7; D might be TRBD1 or TRBD2, each matching 5 bases. The V gene lost 2 bases and the J gene lost 0 bases, with 9 bases spanning the gap. Germline lookup yields CDR1 SGHNT and CDR2 YYREEE (reference sequence). CDR3 length: 14 amino acids. CDR3 region: CASSFRDRSYEQYF. The CDR3 DNA reads TGTGCCAGCAGCTTCCGGGACCGCTCCTACGAGCAGTACTTC.

This clone has at least ten counts. The CDR3, as DNA: TGTGCCAGCAGTTTTTTCCGGGGGGAGCAGTTCTTC. It encodes CASSFFRGEQFF. V and J are TRBV6-5 and TRBJ2-1; D might be TRBD2 (6 bases). The germline V and J ends were trimmed by 4 bases and 10 bases, with 11 bases remaining between them. Germline V gives CDR1 MNHEY, CDR2 SVGAGI. The CDR3 runs to 12 residues.

The chain has TRBV5-4 and TRBJ1-6; perhaps TRBD1 as D (5 bases). Trimming pared 2 bases from V and 8 bases from J, leaving 11 bases between. The CDR3 runs 14 residues. Germline assignment: CDR1 SGHNT and CDR2 YYREEE (reference sequence). CDR3 sequence (DNA): TGTGCCAGCAGCTTCATCGGGGCCTATTCACCCCTCCACTTT. Translated: CASSFIGAYSPLHF.

This chain connects TRBV2 to TRBJ2-1; perhaps D is TRBD1 or TRBD2 (5 bases each). Germline CDR1 is SNHLY and CDR2 is FYNNEI. The CDR3 is made up of 11 amino acids. The V gene lost 10 bases and the J gene lost 8 bases, with 12 bases spanning the gap. The CDR3 DNA reads TGTGCCACTGAAGGGACCGATGAGCAGTTCTTC. This translates into CATEGTDEQFF.

CDR3 DNA: TGTGCCAGCAGTGAAGCCCCCTACCGTGGCGGGGGGGCCGCAGATACGCAGTATTTT. Its protein is CASSEAPYRGGGAADTQYF. The rearrangement links TRBV6-1 to TRBJ2-3, with 9 bases matching TRBD2. Germline CDR1 MNHNS, CDR2 SASEGT. The CDR3 contains 19 residues. Trimming removed 0 bases from V and 4 bases from J; junction bases left unmatched: 14.